The source of this T cell receptor (beta chain) is a study of T cell responses to AZD1222 COVID-19 vaccine. CDR3 length: 15 amino acids. J gave up 4 bases and V 1 base, and 4 bases lay outside the gene matches. Per the germline V gene, CDR1 is SGHVS and CDR2 is FQNEAQ. Clones were sequenced by immunoSEQ multiplex PCR, and TCRdb holds only the in-frame ones, with some missing. The repertoire holds fewer than 180,000 clones, with about nine tenths as singletons. This sample comprised peripheral blood, obtained 28 days after the second AZD1222 dose. The V gene is TRBV7-8, the J gene TRBJ1-5, with TRBD1 matching 7 bases. The TCR was taken from an adult who received the AZD1222 COVID-19 vaccine. The CDR3 is CASSLERTGNQPQHF. DNA of the CDR3: TGTGCCAGCAGCTTAGAGAGGACAGGTAATCAGCCCCAGCATTTT.